This T cell receptor (beta chain) was recorded in a study of human versus mouse CDR3 diversity and MHC coevolution. Study-level results: Over 5 MHC II alleles selected the human T cells. Mice had fewer CDR3 deletions and insertions than humans on average.

Naive CD4 T cells, CD45RO-negative and CD62L-positive, were flow-sorted from PBMCs. This CDR3 is built from 15 residues. The V and J ends lost 2 bases and 0 bases respectively, with 9 bases between them. Germline V lookup: CDR1 SGHNT, CDR2 YYREEE (reference sequence). Regarding this clone: Its antigen is as yet unknown.

TCRdb's copy holds only in-frame clones and misses some; the assay was immunoSEQ multiplex PCR. The data hold tens of thousands of clones, with approximately 92% observed a single time. The specimen was naive CD4+ T cells from blood. Subset here: CD45RO-negative CD62L-positive naive CD4 T cells. This chain joins TRBV5-4 and TRBJ2-1; TRBD2 might be the D (6 bases). This clonotype was obtained from a person between 25 and 70 years old in good health. In nucleotides, the CDR3 is TGTGCCAGCAGCTTTAGCGGATACTCCTACAATGAGCAGTTCTTC. Protein: CASSFSGYSYNEQFF.